The source of this T cell receptor beta chain is a study of Tregs in tolerant kidney transplant recipients. Comments on this clone: Its target is not known.

Clones were read by immunoSEQ multiplex PCR, and TCRdb kept only the in-frame ones, dropping some. This repertoire shows roughly 1,700 clones, about half found once; its top ten account for 22%. Germline V gene lookup returns CDR1 SGHNT and CDR2 YENEEA. The CDR3 has 15 residues. The germline V and J ends were trimmed by 5 bases and 1 base, with 15 bases remaining between them. The clonotype comes from a human donor in good health. The sample consisted of Tregs from blood cultured with allogeneic cells. This chain uses TRBV11-3 with TRBJ2-7, with no clear D. The CDR3 protein is CASSRSGTRSYEQYF. The CDR3 region has the DNA TGTGCCAGCAGCCGATCAGGCACAAGGTCCTACGAGCAGTACTTC.